This T cell receptor beta chain emerged from a study of T cells in Graves' hyperthyroidism and ophthalmopathy. The CDR3 runs 16 residues. With V trimmed by 1 base and J by 6 bases, 9 bases remained unmatched. CDR1 is SGHRS and CDR2 is YFSETQ in the germline V gene. There were TCR beta CDR3 regions amplified from RNA transcripts. Carried out on the TCR CDR3, a first-round RT-PCR used the HTBI primer set. TCRdb re-derived calls from the multiplex PCR reads in MiXCR, one entry per CDR3 protein. The sample consists of about 640,000 distinct CDR3 sequences, less than 25% of them appearing once. This clonotype was found many times.

This chain links TRBV5-1 with TRBJ1-1; 10 nucleotides line up with TRBD1. The receptor was isolated from a man aged 30 to 45 with Graves' ophthalmopathy. Sequencing was performed on blood. The CDR3 loop reads CASSLKTGTGVAEAFF. CDR3 DNA: TGCGCCAGCAGCTTGAAAACCGGGACAGGGGTTGCTGAAGCTTTCTTT.